This T cell receptor (beta chain) was identified during a study of control samples from healthy donors and cancer patients. Germline values: CDR1 SGHTA, CDR2 FQGTGA. The CDR3 covers 14 residues. V was trimmed by 5 bases and J by 7 bases, leaving 15 bases between them. Sequenced by immunoSEQ multiplex PCR; TCRdb stores in-frame clones only, minus some. This repertoire shows 90,000 to 100,000 clones, approximately 84% found once; its top ten account for 38%. The chain combines TRBV7-3 with TRBJ2-1, with a weak D call TRBD2 (7 bases). Input material: PBMCs. The clonotype originates from a man between 65 and 85 years old with lung cancer. The CDR3 sequence is CASSANGGTNEQFF. CDR3 DNA sequence: TGTGCCAGCAGCGCAAACGGGGGGACAAATGAGCAGTTCTTC.